Sequencing of this TCR beta chain was carried out in a study of OX40 agonist ivuxolimab in advanced cancers. This clone occurred once. This CDR3 is built from 16 residues. V was clipped by 3 bases and J by 5 bases, with 19 bases between them. Germline CDR1 and CDR2: SGHNT and YENEEA. Only in-frame clones appear in the TCRdb table, and some are missing; sequencing was by immunoSEQ multiplex PCR. The sample gives about 79,000 clones, about 88% of which show up once; roughly 13% is in the top ten. The V and J genes are TRBV11-3 and TRBJ2-5, with D possibly matching TRBD2 (7 bases). The sample in question was CD4+ or CD8+ T cells sorted from blood, obtained in a trial of the OX40 agonist ivuxolimab. The source is an adult with an advanced solid tumor such as melanoma, head and neck, liver or kidney cancer. DNA for the CDR3: TGTGCCAGCAGCTTTGTGGGGGGGCAAAATTGGGAGACCCAGTACTTC. It yields the protein CASSFVGGQNWETQYF.